This TCR beta chain stems from a study of metastatic and nonmetastatic thyroid tumors. Across the study: Across peripheral blood and tumor or nodule tissue samples taken from malignant and benign thyroid patients, the repertoires were compared with one another.

Not a single patient had been given any form of treatment at any point before undergoing thyroid surgery. Ten or more counts support this clone. TCRdb re-called clones from the PCR reads using MiXCR. The sample consists of roughly 29,000 clones, roughly 19% of them appearing once. The sequence was collected from a female donor with papillary thyroid cancer or a benign thyroid nodule (not recorded which). Some clones in this sample may be carry-over from other donors' samples. The sample was blood.

CDR3 in DNA: TGCAGTGCTACTTTCACTAGCGGGAGGTCAGATACGCAGTATTTT. Protein sequence: CSATFTSGRSDTQYF. V and J are TRBV20-1 and TRBJ2-3; 12 positions match TRBD2. The CDR3 has 15 residues. Germline V lookup: CDR1 DFQATT, CDR2 SNEGSKA (reference sequence). V gave up 4 bases and J gave up 4 bases; unmatched junction bases: 6.